Each of the 29 T cell receptor beta chains below was sequenced from the same sample in a study of shared clonotypes between healthy human individuals. Sequenced by immunoSEQ multiplex PCR; TCRdb stores in-frame clones only, minus some. This sample has millions of clones, with 90% to 95% found just once. Sequenced input: naive CD4+ T cells sorted from blood. Indicated subset: CD45RA+ positively selected. The receptors were sampled from a man between 18 and 29 years old in good health.

This rearrangement joins TRBV9 to TRBJ1-1, with D hard to call. The CDR3 runs to 15 residues. The ends were cut back, 0 bases at V and 4 bases at J, with 13 bases in the middle. Germline lookup yields CDR1 SGDLS and CDR2 YYNGEE. CDR3 DNA sequence: TGTGCCAGCAGCGTAGCGACCTCGACCTCCACTGAAGCTTTCTTT. Translating gives CASSVATSTSTEAFF.

The V and J genes are TRBV11-2 and TRBJ2-5, with D possibly TRBD2 on 7 matching bases. This CDR3 is 18 amino acids long. Germline V lookup: CDR1 SGHAT, CDR2 FQNNGV. V lost 0 bases, J lost 1 base, and 18 bases lay in between. The CDR3 region has the DNA TGTGCCAGCAGCTTAGATCACGGGCGGGGGCCTATCCAAGAGACCCAGTACTTC. It translates to CASSLDHGRGPIQETQYF.

V is TRBV5-4 and J is TRBJ2-7, with 7 nucleotides matching TRBD1. CDR3 length equals 14 residues. Per the germline V gene, CDR1 is SGHNT and CDR2 is YYREEE (reference sequence). Losses at the gene ends were 4 bases for V and 7 bases for J; bases not matched to a gene: 11. The CDR3 is CASSLIGTAPEQYF. For the CDR3, the DNA is TGTGCCAGCAGCCTCATCGGGACAGCCCCGGAGCAGTACTTC. Supplemented by reference TRBV5-4 and TRBJ2-7, the full variable domain reads ETGVTQSPTHLIKTRGQQVTLRCSSQSGHNTVSWYQQALGQGPQFIFQYYREEENGRGNFPPRFSGLQFPNYSSELNVNALELDDSALYLCASSLIGTAPEQYFGPGTRLTVT.

The chain employs TRBV5-6 and TRBJ2-3; TRBD2 matches at 9 bases. Germline-derived CDR1 and CDR2 are SGHDT and YYEEEE. The CDR3 sequence is 15 residues long. V lost 0 bases, J lost 7 bases, and 6 bases stayed unmatched. The CDR3 DNA follows: TGTGCCAGCAGCTTGGGGGCGGGAGGGCCGTATACGCAGTATTTT. Translating gives CASSLGAGGPYTQYF.

The V and J genes are TRBV6-1 and TRBJ1-2; TRBD1 might be the D (5 bases). V gave up 3 bases and J gave up 12 bases, with 8 bases separating them. The germline V gene encodes CDR1 MNHNS and CDR2 SASEGT. CDR3 length equals 10 residues. The CDR3 bases are TGTGCCAGCAGTGACAGGGACCACACCTTC. This gives the protein CASSDRDHTF.

This rearrangement joins TRBV11-3 to TRBJ1-1; D may be TRBD1 (5 bases). The CDR3 is made up of 14 amino acids. Germline V gene lookup returns CDR1 SGHNT and CDR2 YENEEA. Trimming shortened V by 5 bases and J by 1 base, and 11 bases separated the two germline ends. CDR3 in amino acids: CASSPRGPNTEAFF. The CDR3, as DNA: TGTGCCAGCAGCCCCCGGGGCCCGAACACTGAAGCTTTCTTT.

The chain uses TRBV2 and TRBJ1-6; D possibly corresponds to TRBD1 (6 bases). V lost 7 bases and J lost 4, with 11 bases in between. CDR1 is SNHLY, CDR2 FYNNEI, per germline. CDR3 length equals 14 residues. CDR3 DNA sequence: TGTGCCAGCACCGGACAGTTGTATAATTCACCCCTCCACTTT. This translates into CASTGQLYNSPLHF.

Details on this clone: This sample includes further DNA sequences coding for the same CDR3. V usage is TRBV7-9 and J usage is TRBJ2-3, with TRBD2 identical over 11 bases. Germline V gives CDR1 SEHNR, CDR2 FQNEAQ (reference sequence). After removal of 5 bases from V and 2 bases from J, the junction contained 3 bases not matched to a gene. The CDR3 covers 15 residues. The CDR3 reads CASSRTSGSTDTQYF. The CDR3 nucleotides read TGTGCCAGCAGCCGGACTAGCGGGTCCACAGATACGCAGTATTTT.

CDR3 in amino acids: CASSLFDSEQETQYF. The CDR3 DNA sequence: TGTGCCAGCAGCTTATTCGACTCGGAACAAGAGACCCAGTACTTC. This chain joins TRBV7-2 and TRBJ2-5; D gene unclear. This CDR3 is 15 amino acids long. The germline V and J ends were trimmed by 2 bases and 2 bases, with 12 bases remaining between them. Germline lookup yields CDR1 SGHTA and CDR2 FQGNSA.

The chain has TRBV10-1 and TRBJ2-7, with TRBD2 matching over 7 bases. Germline loops: CDR1 WNHNN, CDR2 SYGVQD (reference sequence). This CDR3 is built from 16 residues. J lost 4 bases, V lost 4 bases, and 13 bases had no gene match. In DNA, the CDR3 is TGCGCCAGCAGTGGACCTCGGGGAACTAGCGTGTACGAGCAGTACTTC. Residues: CASSGPRGTSVYEQYF.

The rearrangement uses TRBV6-5 and TRBJ2-2; D might be TRBD1 (5 bases). This CDR3 comprises 14 residues. The germline CDR1 and CDR2 sequences are MNHEY and SVGAGI. Deletions cut 3 bases from V and 4 bases from J, with 9 bases between. CDR3 DNA: TGTGCCAGCAGTTATCCAGGGTCCACCGGGGAGCTGTTTTTT. Translation gives CASSYPGSTGELFF.

The gene calls are TRBV5-1 and TRBJ2-3; 9 bases are shared with TRBD1. J gave up 8 bases and V 8 bases, and 3 bases lay outside the gene matches. Germline V gives CDR1 SGHRS, CDR2 YFSETQ. This CDR3 is built from 11 residues. DNA of the CDR3: TGCGCCAGTACAGGGGGCGTTACGCAGTATTTT. Residues: CASTGGVTQYF.

This chain links TRBV7-2 with TRBJ2-3; D ambiguous. V lost 1 base and J 2 bases, leaving 13 bases between the germline ends. CDR3 length: 16 residues. Germline V gene lookup returns CDR1 SGHTA and CDR2 FQGNSA. Here the CDR3 DNA reads TGTGCCAGCAGCTTAGATCGGGTTTCCTTCACAGATACGCAGTATTTT. It specifies CASSLDRVSFTDTQYF.

The chain is built from TRBV30 and TRBJ2-2, with 8 bases matching TRBD2. Trimming cost V 3 bases and J 7 bases; bases outside gene matches: 10. The CDR3 loop spans 15 amino acids. In germline, CDR1 is GTSNPN, CDR2 SVGIG (reference sequence). For the CDR3, the DNA is TGTGCCTGGAGCGACACGGGGGGGCCTGACGGGGAGCTGTTTTTT. This sequence encodes CAWSDTGGPDGELFF.

This clone was counted once. This rearrangement joins TRBV19 to TRBJ2-1; no firm D call. In germline, CDR1 is LNHDA, CDR2 SQIVND (reference sequence). V was pared by 2 bases and J by 9 bases, with 8 bases between. This CDR3 is 12 amino acids long. The CDR3 sequence: CASSISAVEQFF. Here the CDR3 DNA reads TGTGCCAGTAGTATAAGTGCGGTTGAGCAGTTCTTC.

This chain joins TRBV2 and TRBJ1-5, with D perhaps TRBD1 (5 bases). Trimming removed 6 bases from V and 7 bases from J, with 13 bases in between. The CDR3 consists of 13 residues. The germline V gene has CDR1 SNHLY and CDR2 FYNNEI. The CDR3 DNA reads as TGTGCCAGCAGGGGAGGGCAGGGACAGCCCCAGCATTTT. Translated: CASRGGQGQPQHF.

The chain recombines TRBV29-1 with TRBJ2-5; 7 nucleotides agree with TRBD1. Per the germline V gene, CDR1 is SQVTM and CDR2 is ANQGSEA. The trim removed 5 bases at V and 4 bases at J, leaving 7 bases unmatched. There are 13 residues in the CDR3. The CDR3 nucleotides are TGCAGCGTTCTAAGGGGGCTAGGAGAGACCCAGTACTTC. This sequence encodes CSVLRGLGETQYF.

This chain joins TRBV30 and TRBJ1-6; D is uncertain. The CDR3 contains 18 residues. The V and J ends lost 1 base and 10 bases respectively, with 26 bases between them. Germline V gene lookup returns CDR1 GTSNPN and CDR2 SVGIG (reference sequence). In DNA, the CDR3 is TGTGCCTGGAGTGGGGTCCAGACCTTTCCAAGTGGAGTCTCACCCCTCCACTTT. Protein sequence: CAWSGVQTFPSGVSPLHF.

The chain links TRBV6-5 to TRBJ2-7, with no clear D. The CDR3 contains 14 residues. In germline, CDR1 is MNHEY, CDR2 SVGAGI. V was clipped by 2 bases and J by 3 bases, with 11 bases between them. The CDR3 spells CASSYGQADYEQYF. The CDR3 DNA is TGTGCCAGCAGTTACGGTCAGGCGGACTACGAGCAGTACTTC.

The genes are TRBV7-3 and TRBJ2-3, with a possible D match to TRBD2 (7 bases). CDR3 size: 16 residues. CDR1 is SGHTA and CDR2 is FQGTGA in the germline V gene. The V end was cut by 2 bases, the J end by 3 bases, with 15 bases between. This CDR3 is CASSLGGASGTDTQYF. The CDR3 coding sequence is TGTGCCAGCAGCTTAGGGGGGGCCAGCGGAACAGATACGCAGTATTTT.

The rearrangement joins TRBV7-2 to TRBJ1-1; a weak D match, TRBD1 (5 bases). The CDR3 has 15 amino acids. V dropped 1 base and J dropped 1 base, with 10 bases sitting between them. CDR1 SGHTA and CDR2 FQGNSA come from the germline V gene. CDR3 nucleotides: TGTGCCAGCAGCTTAGTGTCGAGGGGGAACACTGAAGCTTTCTTT. This encodes CASSLVSRGNTEAFF. The whole variable domain, remainder taken from reference TRBV7-2 and TRBJ1-1, is GAGVSQSPSNKVTEKGKDVELRCDPISGHTALYWYRQSLGQGLEFLIYFQGNSAPDKSGLPSDRFSAERTGGSVSTLTIQRTQQEDSAVYLCASSLVSRGNTEAFFGQGTRLTVV.

The CDR3, as DNA: TGCGCCAGCAGTGAGTCGAAGCCGAACACCGGGGAGCTGTTTTTT. It codes for CASSESKPNTGELFF. This chain links TRBV10-2 with TRBJ2-2; D gene unclear. This CDR3 has 15 residues. V was shortened by 0 bases and J by 0 bases, with 5 bases between the two germline ends. Germline V gene lookup returns CDR1 WSHSY and CDR2 SAAADI.

The genes are TRBV7-9 and TRBJ2-7, with 7 bases lining up with TRBD2. V lost 6 bases and J lost 2; bases outside the gene matches: 7. Germline V gene lookup returns CDR1 SEHNR and CDR2 FQNEAQ (reference sequence). The CDR3 length is 14 residues. The CDR3 loop reads CASRKSGDAYEQYF. The CDR3 region has the DNA TGTGCCAGCAGGAAGAGCGGGGACGCCTACGAGCAGTACTTC.

This clone was observed a single time. This sample also contains other DNA sequences that code for the same CDR3. The chain joins TRBV11-2 to TRBJ2-2; the D is unclear. This CDR3 has 12 amino acids. CDR1 and CDR2 from the germline V gene are SGHAT and FQNNGV. Trimming shortened V by 5 bases and J by 5 bases, and 6 bases separated the two germline ends. The CDR3 spells CASSPRTGELFF. The CDR3 DNA reads as TGTGCCAGCAGCCCCCGGACCGGGGAGCTGTTTTTT.

The chain links TRBV10-1 to TRBJ2-3, with D uncertain. Germline CDR1 WNHNN, CDR2 SYGVQD (reference sequence). Trimming pared 5 bases from V and 2 bases from J, leaving 8 bases between. CDR3 length: 13 amino acids. As DNA, the CDR3 is TGCGCCAGCAGTAGGACCGACACAGATACGCAGTATTTT. It codes for CASSRTDTDTQYF.

The genes are TRBV4-3 and TRBJ2-4, with a tentative D call TRBD1 (5 bases). Germline V gene sequence: CDR1 LGHNA, CDR2 YSLEER. The CDR3 length is 13 residues. The V end was cut by 3 bases, the J end by 3 bases, with 6 bases between. CDR3 in DNA: TGCGCCAGCAGCCAGACAGACAAAAACATTCAGTACTTC. It encodes CASSQTDKNIQYF.

Concerning this clone: Other DNA sequences from this sample encode an identical CDR3 as well. V usage is TRBV5-4 and J usage is TRBJ2-1; TRBD2 matches 10 bases. The CDR3 has 14 amino acids. Germline V gene sequence: CDR1 SGHNT, CDR2 YYREEE (reference sequence). Trimming removed 0 bases from V and 8 bases from J; junction bases left unmatched: 2. The CDR3 region has the DNA TGTGCCAGCAGCTTGGGGCTAGCGGGAGATGAGCAGTTCTTC. It is translated as CASSLGLAGDEQFF.

V gene TRBV18 combines with J gene TRBJ2-2; D remains unclear. The CDR3 contains 14 residues. Trimming removed 4 bases from V and 0 bases from J, with 6 bases in between. Germline V CDR1 and CDR2: KGHSH, LQKENI. In DNA, the CDR3 is TGTGCCAGCTCACGGGTGTCGAACACCGGGGAGCTGTTTTTT. It encodes CASSRVSNTGELFF.

This clone is a singleton in its sample. Other DNA variants within this sample encode the same CDR3. The gene calls are TRBV2 and TRBJ2-2; a weak D match, TRBD1 (7 bases). Germline V gene data show CDR1 as SNHLY and CDR2 as FYNNEI. The CDR3 consists of 14 residues. The V end lost 4 bases, the J end lost 4 bases, and 10 bases lay between the germline ends. CDR3: CASSVQGGTGELFF. For the CDR3, the DNA is TGTGCCAGCAGTGTGCAGGGGGGCACCGGGGAGCTGTTTTTT.